A single sample gave rise to the 13 T cell receptor beta chains below, sequenced in a study of CXCR3-negative and CXCR3-positive naive CD8 T cells. With UMI labels, 5' RACE was used to prepare the TRB cDNA libraries. Reprocessing the 5' RACE reads, TCRdb reports a single entry for every CDR3 protein and omits DNA. The ten most abundant clones cover 0.41% of a sample with around 140,000 distinct CDR3 sequences. Which antigens these TCRs recognize remains unknown. Findings and caveats of the study: Against CXCR3-negative naive cells, CXCR3-positive naive cells showed more hydrophobic TRB CDR3s.

Sequenced: naive CXCR3+ CD8+ T cells from blood. Subset of the sample: CD45RO-CCR7+CD27+CD95- naive CD8+ T cells expressing CXCR3 (TNR3+). Receptors originate from a human donor in good health. Some clones in this sample may be carry-over from other donors' samples.

The chain's CDR3 is CSVGSPVEQYF. This chain connects TRBV29-1 to TRBJ2-7. The CDR3 consists of 11 residues. CDR1 is SQVTM, CDR2 ANQGSEA, per germline.

The chain employs TRBV29-1 and TRBJ2-1; TCRdb reports TRBD1, a call that lacks DNA to check it against. Looked up from germline, CDR1 is SQVTM and CDR2 is ANQGSEA. CDR3 length: 14 amino acids. The CDR3 sequence is CSVAGRHANNEQFF.

The chain uses TRBV28 and TRBJ2-1; without DNA, the TCRdb call of TRBD2 cannot be checked. The germline CDR1 and CDR2 sequences are MDHEN and SYDVKM. The CDR3 has 15 amino acids. This CDR3 is CASRSLAERYNEQFF.

This chain joins TRBV7-9 and TRBJ1-1; TCRdb calls TRBD1, which cannot be checked without DNA. The length of the CDR3 is 15 residues. The germline V gene encodes CDR1 SEHNR and CDR2 FQNEAQ (reference sequence). This chain's CDR3 is CASSLATGGNTEAFF.

J is TRBJ2-3 and V is TRBV5-1; no DNA is available, so the TRBD2 call from TCRdb remains unchecked. CDR3 length: 19 amino acids. Germline V gene lookup returns CDR1 SGHRS and CDR2 YFSETQ. This CDR3 reads CASSFNLDAEGFWTDTQYF. The variable domain in full, with the rest retrieved from reference TRBV5-1 and TRBJ2-3, is KAGVTQTPRYLIKTRGQQVTLSCSPISGHRSVSWYQQTPGQGLQFLFEYFSETQRNKGNFPGRFSGRQFSNSRSEMNVSTLELGDSALYLCASSFNLDAEGFWTDTQYFGPGTRLTVL.

The CDR3 reads CASSSTLPGSAEAFF. V and J are TRBV7-9 and TRBJ1-1; there is no DNA to check the TCRdb D call of TRBD1. The CDR3 is 15 residues long. Germline V CDR1 and CDR2: SEHNR, FQNEAQ (reference sequence).

The chain employs TRBV6-2 or TRBV6-3 and TRBJ2-7; TCRdb's D gene call, TRBD1, goes unchecked for lack of DNA. The CDR3 loop spans 16 amino acids. CDR1 and CDR2 from the germline V gene are MNHEY and SVGEGT. The CDR3 loop reads CASSYGGQGFSYEQYF.

The rearrangement uses TRBV7-9 and TRBJ2-7. CDR1 SEHNR and CDR2 FQNEAQ come from the germline V gene (reference sequence). The CDR3 has 12 amino acids. CDR3 protein: CASSSGVREQYF.

This chain links TRBV7-9 with TRBJ2-2; TCRdb indicates TRBD2, and absent DNA this call remains unverified. Germline lookup yields CDR1 SEHNR and CDR2 FQNEAQ (reference sequence). CDR3 size: 17 residues. CDR3 residues: CASSLGVALANTGELFF.

The V gene is TRBV7-9, the J gene TRBJ1-2; the TRBD1 assignment by TCRdb is unverifiable without DNA. The CDR3 has 15 amino acids. Germline CDR1 reads SEHNR; CDR2 reads FQNEAQ (reference sequence). CDR3 sequence reads: CASSHSGDANYGYTF.

The V call is TRBV7-6, the J call TRBJ2-7; TCRdb proposes TRBD1, but this gene call is untestable without DNA. Germline CDR1 is SGHVS and CDR2 is FNYEAQ. The length of the CDR3 is 16 residues. CDR3 sequence reads: CASSPGAGTTSYEQYF.

This CDR3 is CASSQEVAGALHF. This chain joins TRBV4-2 and TRBJ1-6; the D call of TRBD1 rests on TCRdb alone, since no DNA is present to check it. Germline loops: CDR1 LGHNA, CDR2 YNFKEQ. The CDR3 covers 13 residues.

The rearrangement links TRBV20-1 to TRBJ2-1; the TCRdb D gene call, TRBD2, has no DNA to confirm it. Germline loops: CDR1 DFQATT, CDR2 SNEGSKA (reference sequence). The CDR3 contains 18 residues. CDR3 protein: CSASPWTSGSTGGDEQFF.